The next 22 T cell receptor beta chains were all read from a single sample in a study of shared clonotypes between healthy human individuals. Sequencing was performed with immunoSEQ multiplex PCR; in TCRdb, only in-frame clones are kept and a portion is missing. The table shows 650,000 to 800,000 clones, with about two thirds occurring only once. What was sequenced was memory CD4+ T cells sorted from blood. As for subset: CD45RA-negative fraction. These receptors all stem from a woman in her twenties or thirties in good health.

This clone occurred once. The gene calls are TRBV6-4 and TRBJ2-2; D might be TRBD2 (6 bases). Deletions cut 2 bases from V and 2 bases from J, with 18 bases between. The CDR3 is made up of 18 amino acids. CDR1 is MRHNA, CDR2 SNTAGT, per germline. CDR3: CASSDGGLVAENTGELFF. The CDR3, as DNA: TGTGCCAGCAGTGACGGAGGGCTTGTAGCGGAAAACACCGGGGAGCTGTTTTTT.

The chain couples TRBV28 to TRBJ2-7; 10 bases align to TRBD2. Germline CDR1 and CDR2: MDHEN and SYDVKM. The junction had 15 bases not matched to a gene; V was cut back by 10 bases and J by 3 bases. The CDR3 is 16 residues long. This CDR3 is CATRTSGRHQSYEQYF. Written as DNA, the CDR3 is TGTGCCACCCGGACTAGCGGTAGACATCAAAGCTACGAGCAGTACTTC.

The genes are TRBV7-6 and TRBJ2-7, with 7 positions matching TRBD2. The V and J ends lost 6 bases and 2 bases, in that order; junction bases with no gene match: 7. The CDR3 spans 14 residues. The germline gives CDR1 SGHVS, CDR2 FNYEAQ. The CDR3 DNA reads TGTGCCAGCAGACGTCTAGCGGCAACCTACGAGCAGTACTTC. Protein sequence: CASRRLAATYEQYF.

The chain carries TRBV18 and TRBJ2-7, with D perhaps matching TRBD2 (5 bases). V was pared by 4 bases and J by 3 bases, with 10 bases between. This CDR3 comprises 13 residues. Germline V gene lookup returns CDR1 KGHSH and CDR2 LQKENI. CDR3 nucleotide sequence: TGTGCCAGCTCACAAACGGGATTCTACGAGCAGTACTTC. Translating gives CASSQTGFYEQYF.

V is TRBV2 and J is TRBJ2-6, with a possible D match to TRBD1 (6 bases). The CDR3 is made up of 18 amino acids. V gave up 4 bases and J gave up 0 bases, with 16 bases separating them. Germline V gives CDR1 SNHLY, CDR2 FYNNEI. This chain's CDR3 is CASSGTGQGFSGANVLTF. In DNA form, the CDR3 reads TGTGCCAGCAGTGGAACGGGGCAGGGGTTCTCTGGGGCCAACGTCCTGACTTTC.

This clone has only a few counts. The chain couples TRBV18 to TRBJ1-2; tentative D call: TRBD1 (6 bases). Trimming removed 3 bases from V and 5 bases from J, with 19 bases in between. This CDR3 is 16 amino acids long. Germline assignment: CDR1 KGHSH and CDR2 LQKENI. The CDR3 loop reads CASSPPGGQGVYGYTF. The CDR3 DNA reads as TGTGCCAGCTCACCTCCGGGGGGCCAGGGTGTTTATGGCTACACCTTC.

V and J are TRBV7-8 and TRBJ2-2, with a possible D match to TRBD2 (5 bases). Trimming took off 5 bases at V and 7 bases at J, with 20 bases between the two ends. CDR3 size: 16 residues. The germline CDR1 and CDR2 sequences are SGHVS and FQNEAQ. DNA of the CDR3: TGTGCCAGCAGCCCCCTATTATTGAGGGCGGGCGGGGAGCTGTTTTTT. Protein: CASSPLLLRAGGELFF.

The chain carries TRBV7-8 and TRBJ1-4; D possibly corresponds to TRBD1 (5 bases). Looked up from germline, CDR1 is SGHVS and CDR2 is FQNEAQ. Deletions cut 3 bases from V and 7 bases from J, with 12 bases between. The CDR3 spans 14 residues. The CDR3 reads CASSLGQDGEKLFF. The CDR3 bases are TGTGCCAGCAGCTTGGGGCAGGACGGTGAAAAACTGTTTTTT.

The chain recombines TRBV7-9 with TRBJ1-2, with no clear D. V was trimmed by 5 bases and J by 5 bases, leaving 18 bases between them. The CDR3 is 15 amino acids. Per the germline V gene, CDR1 is SEHNR and CDR2 is FQNEAQ (reference sequence). The CDR3 sequence: CASSPDTRAGYGYTF. The CDR3 nucleotides read TGTGCCAGCAGCCCTGACACCCGGGCGGGGTATGGCTACACCTTC.

This clone was observed a few times. Here the CDR3 DNA reads TGTGCCAGTAGTATAGGTCTAGCGAGGAATGAGCAGTTCTTC. This codes for CASSIGLARNEQFF. The V gene is TRBV19, the J gene TRBJ2-1, with TRBD2 as a possible D gene (6 bases). The V gene lost 1 base and the J gene lost 7 bases, with 11 bases spanning the gap. The CDR3 has 14 residues. The V gene's germline CDR1 is LNHDA and CDR2 SQIVND (reference sequence).

V usage is TRBV5-1 and J usage is TRBJ2-3; possible D gene TRBD1, 5 bases. V shed 0 bases and J shed 3 bases, with 11 bases lying between them. CDR3 size: 15 residues. Germline V CDR1 and CDR2: SGHRS, YFSETQ. In nucleotides, the CDR3 is TGCGCCAGCAGCTTGGCTGGGGCGCGGACAGATACGCAGTATTTT. Translating gives CASSLAGARTDTQYF. The entire variable domain, with the rest obtained from reference TRBV5-1 and TRBJ2-3, is as follows: KAGVTQTPRYLIKTRGQQVTLSCSPISGHRSVSWYQQTPGQGLQFLFEYFSETQRNKGNFPGRFSGRQFSNSRSEMNVSTLELGDSALYLCASSLAGARTDTQYFGPGTRLTVL.

This clone appeared a few times. The rearrangement joins TRBV2 to TRBJ1-2, with D possibly matching TRBD1 (5 bases). Deletions cut 5 bases from V and 4 bases from J, with 11 bases between. Per germline, CDR1 SNHLY and CDR2 FYNNEI. The CDR3 length is 13 residues. CDR3 in amino acids: CASSSGPFYGYTF. The CDR3 DNA reads as TGTGCCAGCAGTTCAGGGCCTTTCTATGGCTACACCTTC.

The chain is built from TRBV18 and TRBJ2-1; 15 bases align to TRBD2. The CDR3 spans 19 residues. The germline V gene encodes CDR1 KGHSH and CDR2 LQKENI. With 6 bases clipped from V and 0 bases from J, the junction kept 9 bases outside the gene matches. CDR3 amino acids: CASSPMPGLAGGSYNEQFF. CDR3 in DNA: TGTGCCAGCTCGCCGATGCCGGGACTAGCGGGAGGCTCCTACAATGAGCAGTTCTTC.

This chain links TRBV6-5 with TRBJ2-7; 10 bases match TRBD2. Trimming cost V 6 bases and J 5 bases; bases outside gene matches: 7. Germline CDR1 is MNHEY and CDR2 is SVGAGI. The CDR3 is 14 residues long. The CDR3 loop reads CASRPPSGRDEQYF. In DNA form, the CDR3 reads TGTGCCAGCAGACCCCCTAGCGGGAGAGACGAGCAGTACTTC.

The rearrangement links TRBV28 to TRBJ2-7; 7 bases are shared with TRBD2. V shed 8 bases, J shed 2 bases, and the junction held 6 bases outside the gene matches. The length of the CDR3 is 13 residues. The germline V gene encodes CDR1 MDHEN and CDR2 SYDVKM. The CDR3 DNA reads TGTGCCAGCGAAGGGACTAAAGCCTACGAGCAGTACTTC. Residues: CASEGTKAYEQYF.

This clone was counted ten times or more. The chain links TRBV5-1 to TRBJ2-3, with 9 nucleotides matching TRBD1. CDR1 is SGHRS and CDR2 is YFSETQ in the germline V gene. This CDR3 region has 15 residues. After removal of 2 bases from V and 7 bases from J, the junction contained 8 bases not matched to a gene. This CDR3 reads CASSFGDRDFHTQYF. The CDR3 coding sequence is TGCGCCAGCAGCTTTGGGGACAGGGATTTCCATACGCAGTATTTT.

V and J are TRBV7-9 and TRBJ2-2, with D perhaps given as TRBD1 or TRBD2 (5 bases each). V lost 4 bases to trimming and J lost 6 bases, with 9 bases between them. This CDR3 is 13 amino acids long. Germline assignment: CDR1 SEHNR and CDR2 FQNEAQ (reference sequence). The CDR3 here is CASSWGRSGELFF. CDR3 bases: TGTGCCAGCAGCTGGGGGAGATCCGGGGAGCTGTTTTTT. Variable domain in full (rest from reference TRBV7-9 and TRBJ2-2): DTGVSQNPRHKITKRGQNVTFRCDPISEHNRLYWYRQTLGQGPEFLTYFQNEAQLEKSRLLSDRFSAERPKGSFSTLEIQRTEQGDSAMYLCASSWGRSGELFFGEGSRLTVL.

Only a few counts were recorded for this clone. The chain carries TRBV29-1 and TRBJ2-5; no reliable D call. The DNA end favors TRBJ2-7, so the J call may be wrong. This CDR3 spans 13 amino acids. Germline CDR1 and CDR2: SQVTM and ANQGSEA. The CDR3: CSVEVHNSYEQYF. The CDR3 DNA reads as TGCAGCGTTGAAGTCCACAACTCCTACGAGCAGTACTTC.

The chain combines TRBV5-1 with TRBJ2-7; D not resolved. Per germline, CDR1 SGHRS and CDR2 YFSETQ. Trimming took 3 bases from V and 4 from J, leaving 17 bases between them. The CDR3 is made up of 15 amino acids. CDR3 DNA: TGCGCCAGCAGCTCAGGAAACAGTGATGGATACGAGCAGTACTTC. It codes for CASSSGNSDGYEQYF. Filled out from reference TRBV5-1 and TRBJ2-7, the complete variable domain reads KAGVTQTPRYLIKTRGQQVTLSCSPISGHRSVSWYQQTPGQGLQFLFEYFSETQRNKGNFPGRFSGRQFSNSRSEMNVSTLELGDSALYLCASSSGNSDGYEQYFGPGTRLTVT.

A single count supports this clone. The V gene is TRBV5-6, the J gene TRBJ1-1; D gene unclear. Germline CDR1 SGHDT, CDR2 YYEEEE. V was pared by 1 base and J by 4 bases, with 14 bases between. CDR3 length equals 15 residues. The CDR3 here is CASSLRWEAGTEAFF. CDR3 nucleotides: TGTGCCAGCAGCTTGCGATGGGAGGCCGGCACTGAAGCTTTCTTT.

The chain couples TRBV5-4 to TRBJ1-2; possible D gene TRBD1, 6 bases. Germline loops: CDR1 SGHNT, CDR2 YYREEE (reference sequence). The CDR3 length is 13 residues. V was trimmed by 0 bases and J by 6 bases, leaving 9 bases between them. CDR3 loop: CASSLDREDGYTF. The CDR3 DNA is TGTGCCAGCAGCTTGGACAGGGAAGATGGCTACACCTTC. The full variable domain, in which reference TRBV5-4 and TRBJ1-2 provide the parts outside the CDR3, is ETGVTQSPTHLIKTRGQQVTLRCSSQSGHNTVSWYQQALGQGPQFIFQYYREEENGRGNFPPRFSGLQFPNYSSELNVNALELDDSALYLCASSLDREDGYTFGSGTRLTVV.

The V call is TRBV11-2, the J call TRBJ2-7; 8 nucleotides line up with TRBD1. Germline V CDR1 and CDR2: SGHAT, FQNNGV. This CDR3 comprises 14 residues. V lost 4 bases and J lost 3; bases outside the gene matches: 5. The CDR3 DNA reads as TGTGCCAGCAGCTCGGACAGGGATAGCTACGAGCAGTACTTC. This codes for CASSSDRDSYEQYF. Full variable domain (remainder filled in from reference TRBV11-2 and TRBJ2-7): EAGVAQSPRYKIIEKRQSVAFWCNPISGHATLYWYQQILGQGPKLLIQFQNNGVVDDSQLPKDRFSAERLKGVDSTLKIQPAKLEDSAVYLCASSSDRDSYEQYFGPGTRLTVT.